Many counts were recorded for the clone carrying this TCR beta chain. The time point denotes: newly diagnosed GD, antithyroid drugs for less than 3 months. PBMCs provided the RNA from which the TCR library was made. The patients included were those that came from an endocrinology department in Xi'an, China. The source of the sample is a study of regulatory T cells in long-lasting Graves disease. Study details: Recently diagnosed Graves' patients had received antithyroid drugs for under 3 months.

Arm-PCR of CDR3 regions with iRepertoire HTBI primers generated TCR beta libraries. TCRdb re-derived calls from the multiplex PCR reads in MiXCR, one entry per CDR3 protein. The sample carries 680,000 or so distinct CDR3 sequences, under 20% recorded once. This CDR3 has 16 amino acids. V lost 2 bases and J lost 7; bases outside the gene matches: 10. The germline CDR1 and CDR2 sequences are MDHEN and SYDVKM. These data were also reused for a study on T cells in Graves' hyperthyroidism and ophthalmopathy. According to that study: HTBI primers drove first-round RT-PCR of the TCR CDR3.

This receptor was identified in a woman in her 30s with Graves disease. The specimen was peripheral blood mononuclear cells (PBMCs), collected at new diagnosis, from a patient treated with antithyroid drugs. The rearrangement links TRBV28 to TRBJ2-1; 8 nucleotides agree with TRBD2. Here the CDR3 reads CASSLGSLAGRNEQFF. The CDR3 nucleotides read TGTGCCAGCAGTTTAGGTTCCCTAGCGGGCCGAAATGAGCAGTTCTTC.